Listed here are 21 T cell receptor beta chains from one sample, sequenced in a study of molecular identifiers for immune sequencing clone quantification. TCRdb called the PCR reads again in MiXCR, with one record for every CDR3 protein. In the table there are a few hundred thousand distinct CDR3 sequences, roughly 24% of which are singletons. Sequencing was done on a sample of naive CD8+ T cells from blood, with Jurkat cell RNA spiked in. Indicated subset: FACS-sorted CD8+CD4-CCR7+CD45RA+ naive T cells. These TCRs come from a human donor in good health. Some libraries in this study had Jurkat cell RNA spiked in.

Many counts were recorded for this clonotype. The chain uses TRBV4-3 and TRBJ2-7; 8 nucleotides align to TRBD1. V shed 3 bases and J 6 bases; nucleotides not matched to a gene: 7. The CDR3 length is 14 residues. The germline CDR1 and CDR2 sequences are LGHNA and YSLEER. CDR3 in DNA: TGCGCCAGCAGCCACGGGACAGGTATGGCCGAGCAGTACTTC. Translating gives CASSHGTGMAEQYF.

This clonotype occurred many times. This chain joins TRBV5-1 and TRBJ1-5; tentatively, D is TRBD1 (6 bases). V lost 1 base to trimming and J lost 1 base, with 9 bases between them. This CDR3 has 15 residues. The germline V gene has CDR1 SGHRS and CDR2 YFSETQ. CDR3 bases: TGCGCCAGCAGCTTGAGGGGGGAGAGCAATCAGCCCCAGCATTTT. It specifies CASSLRGESNQPQHF.

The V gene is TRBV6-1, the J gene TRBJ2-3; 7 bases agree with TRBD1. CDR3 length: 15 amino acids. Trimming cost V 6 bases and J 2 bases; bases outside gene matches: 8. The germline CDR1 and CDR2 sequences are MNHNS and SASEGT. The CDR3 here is CASRRRTGTTDTQYF. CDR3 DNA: TGTGCCAGCAGGCGAAGGACAGGAACCACAGATACGCAGTATTTT.

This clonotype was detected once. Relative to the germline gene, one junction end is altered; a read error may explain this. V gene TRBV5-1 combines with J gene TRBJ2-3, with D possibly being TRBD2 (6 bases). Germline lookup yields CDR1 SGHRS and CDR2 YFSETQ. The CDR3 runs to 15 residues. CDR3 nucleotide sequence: TGCGCCAGCAGCTACCCGGGAGTTGTGACAGATACGCAGTCTTTT. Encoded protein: CASSYPGVVTDTQSF. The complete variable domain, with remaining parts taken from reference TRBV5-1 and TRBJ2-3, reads KAGVTQTPRYLIKTRGQQVTLSCSPISGHRSVSWYQQTPGQGLQFLFEYFSETQRNKGNFPGRFSGRQFSNSRSEMNVSTLELGDSALYLCASSYPGVVTDTQSFGPGTRLTVL.

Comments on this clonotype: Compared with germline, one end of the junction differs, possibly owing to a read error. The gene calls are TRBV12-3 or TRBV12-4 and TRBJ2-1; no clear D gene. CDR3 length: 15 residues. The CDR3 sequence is CAGSFVVTGYNEQFF. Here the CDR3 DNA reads TGTGCCGGCAGTTTTGTAGTCACGGGCTACAATGAGCAGTTCTTC.

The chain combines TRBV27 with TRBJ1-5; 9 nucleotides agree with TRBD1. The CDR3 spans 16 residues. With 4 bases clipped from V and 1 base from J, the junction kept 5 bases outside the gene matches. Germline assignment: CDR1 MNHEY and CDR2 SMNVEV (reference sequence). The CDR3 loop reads CASSSQGAQSNQPQHF. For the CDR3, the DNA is TGTGCCAGCAGTTCACAGGGGGCGCAGAGCAATCAGCCCCAGCATTTT.

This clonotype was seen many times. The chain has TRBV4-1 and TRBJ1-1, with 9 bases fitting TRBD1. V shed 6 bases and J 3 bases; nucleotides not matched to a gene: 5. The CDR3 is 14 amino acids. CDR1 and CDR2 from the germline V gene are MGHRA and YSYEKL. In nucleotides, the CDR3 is TGCGCCAGCAGAAACAGGGGGCAGGACACTGAAGCTTTCTTT. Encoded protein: CASRNRGQDTEAFF.

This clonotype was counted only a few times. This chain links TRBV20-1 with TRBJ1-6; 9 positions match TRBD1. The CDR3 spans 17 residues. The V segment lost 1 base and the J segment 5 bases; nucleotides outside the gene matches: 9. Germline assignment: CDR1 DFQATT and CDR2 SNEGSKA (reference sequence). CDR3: CSARGEQGAVDNSPLHF. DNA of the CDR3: TGCAGTGCTAGAGGTGAACAGGGGGCCGTGGATAATTCACCCCTCCACTTT.

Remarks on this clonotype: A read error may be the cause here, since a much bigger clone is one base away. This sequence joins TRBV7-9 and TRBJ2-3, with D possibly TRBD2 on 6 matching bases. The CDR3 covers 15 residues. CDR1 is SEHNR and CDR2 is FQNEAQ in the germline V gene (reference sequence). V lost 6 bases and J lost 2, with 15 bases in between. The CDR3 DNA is TGTGCCAGCAGTTTCGACGCGGGGTACACAGATACGCAGTATTTT. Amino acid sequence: CASSFDAGYTDTQYF.

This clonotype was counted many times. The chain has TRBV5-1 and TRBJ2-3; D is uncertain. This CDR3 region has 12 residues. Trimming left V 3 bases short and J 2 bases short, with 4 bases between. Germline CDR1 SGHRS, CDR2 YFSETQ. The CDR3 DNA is TGCGCCAGCAGCTACCCCACAGATACGCAGTATTTT. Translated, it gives CASSYPTDTQYF.

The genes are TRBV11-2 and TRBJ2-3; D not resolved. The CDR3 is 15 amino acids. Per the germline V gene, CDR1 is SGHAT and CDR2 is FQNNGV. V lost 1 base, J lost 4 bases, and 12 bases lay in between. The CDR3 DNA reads TGTGCCAGCAGCTTAGTGGTGGCGAGCGCAGATACGCAGTATTTT. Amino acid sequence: CASSLVVASADTQYF.

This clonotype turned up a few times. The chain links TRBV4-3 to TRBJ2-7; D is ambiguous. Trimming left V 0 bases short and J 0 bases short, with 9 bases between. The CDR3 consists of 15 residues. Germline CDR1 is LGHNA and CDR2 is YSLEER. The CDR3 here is CASSQDYSSSYEQYF. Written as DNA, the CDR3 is TGCGCCAGCAGCCAAGATTATTCCAGCTCCTACGAGCAGTACTTC.

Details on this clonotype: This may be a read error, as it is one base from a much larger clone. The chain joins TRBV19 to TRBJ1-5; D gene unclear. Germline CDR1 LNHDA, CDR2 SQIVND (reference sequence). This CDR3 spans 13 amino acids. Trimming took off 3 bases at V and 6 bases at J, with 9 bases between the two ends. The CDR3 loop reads CASSIGWSQPQHF. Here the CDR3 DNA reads TGTGCCAGTAGTATCGGTTGGAGTCAGCCCCAGCATTTT.

The DNA of the CDR3 is TGTGCCACCAGCAGATTACAGAATAGCAATCAGCCCCAGCATTTT. Its translation: CATSRLQNSNQPQHF. The V call is TRBV15, the J call TRBJ1-5; D is undetermined. This CDR3 spans 15 amino acids. The V end lost 2 bases, the J end lost 0 bases, and 8 bases lay between the germline ends. Looked up from germline, CDR1 is LNHNV and CDR2 is YYDKDF (reference sequence). Filled out from reference TRBV15 and TRBJ1-5, the complete variable domain reads DAMVIQNPRYQVTQFGKPVTLSCSQTLNHNVMYWYQQKSSQAPKLLFHYYDKDFNNEADTPDNFQSRRPNTSFCFLDIRSPGLGDTAMYLCATSRLQNSNQPQHFGDGTRLSIL.

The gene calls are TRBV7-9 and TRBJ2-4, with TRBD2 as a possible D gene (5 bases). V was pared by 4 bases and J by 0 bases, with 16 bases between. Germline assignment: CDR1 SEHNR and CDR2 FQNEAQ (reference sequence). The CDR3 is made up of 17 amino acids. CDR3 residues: CASSWGESGLAKNIQYF. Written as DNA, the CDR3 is TGTGCCAGCAGCTGGGGAGAGTCAGGACTAGCCAAAAACATTCAGTACTTC.

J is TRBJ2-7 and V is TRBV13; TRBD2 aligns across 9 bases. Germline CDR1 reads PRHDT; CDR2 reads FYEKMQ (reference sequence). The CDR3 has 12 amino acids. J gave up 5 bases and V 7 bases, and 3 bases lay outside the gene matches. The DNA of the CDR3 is TGTGCCAGCACCCGCGGGAGGGACGAGCAGTACTTC. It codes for CASTRGRDEQYF. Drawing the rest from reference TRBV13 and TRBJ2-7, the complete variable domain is AAGVIQSPRHLIKEKRETATLKCYPIPRHDTVYWYQQGPGQDPQFLISFYEKMQSDKGSIPDRFSAQQFSDYHSELNMSSLELGDSALYFCASTRGRDEQYFGPGTRLTVT.

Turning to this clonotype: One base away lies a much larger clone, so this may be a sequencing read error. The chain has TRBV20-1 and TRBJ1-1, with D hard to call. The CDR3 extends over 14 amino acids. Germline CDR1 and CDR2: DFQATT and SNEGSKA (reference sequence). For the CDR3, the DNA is TGCAGTGCTAGAGATGAAGGAATGAACACTGAAGCTCTCTTT. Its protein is CSARDEGMNTEALF.

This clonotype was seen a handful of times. The CDR3 DNA reads as TGTGCCAGCAGTAATGAGGGCTACGAGCAGTACTTC. This gives the protein CASSNEGYEQYF. V is TRBV25-1 and J is TRBJ2-7, with D tentatively TRBD2 (5 bases). CDR1 is MGHDK, CDR2 SYGVNS, per germline. V shed 5 bases and J shed 3 bases, with 8 bases lying between them. This CDR3 has 12 residues.

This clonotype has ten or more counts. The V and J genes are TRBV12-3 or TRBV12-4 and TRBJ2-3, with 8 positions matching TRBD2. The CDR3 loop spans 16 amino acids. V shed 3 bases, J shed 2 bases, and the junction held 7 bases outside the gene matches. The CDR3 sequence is CASSFAAGVLTDTQYF. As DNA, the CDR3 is TGTGCCAGCAGTTTTGCAGCGGGGGTGCTCACAGATACGCAGTATTTT.

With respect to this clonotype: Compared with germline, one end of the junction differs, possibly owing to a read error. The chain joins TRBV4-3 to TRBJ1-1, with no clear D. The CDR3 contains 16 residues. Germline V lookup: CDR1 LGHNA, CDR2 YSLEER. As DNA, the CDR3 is TGCGCCAGCCGCCAAGCGGCGGGGAGTAAGTACACTGCAGCTTTCTTT. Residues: CASRQAAGSKYTAAFF.

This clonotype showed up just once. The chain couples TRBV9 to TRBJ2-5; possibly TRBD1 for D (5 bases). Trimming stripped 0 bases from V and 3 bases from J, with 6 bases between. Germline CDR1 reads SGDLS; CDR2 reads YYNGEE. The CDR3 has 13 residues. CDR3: CASSVVREETQYF. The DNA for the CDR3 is TGTGCCAGCAGCGTAGTCAGGGAAGAGACCCAGTACTTC. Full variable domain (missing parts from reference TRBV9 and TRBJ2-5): DSGVTQTPKHLITATGQRVTLRCSPRSGDLSVYWYQQSLDQGLQFLIQYYNGEERAKGNILERFSAQQFPDLHSELNLSSLELGDSALYFCASSVVREETQYFGPGTRLLVL.